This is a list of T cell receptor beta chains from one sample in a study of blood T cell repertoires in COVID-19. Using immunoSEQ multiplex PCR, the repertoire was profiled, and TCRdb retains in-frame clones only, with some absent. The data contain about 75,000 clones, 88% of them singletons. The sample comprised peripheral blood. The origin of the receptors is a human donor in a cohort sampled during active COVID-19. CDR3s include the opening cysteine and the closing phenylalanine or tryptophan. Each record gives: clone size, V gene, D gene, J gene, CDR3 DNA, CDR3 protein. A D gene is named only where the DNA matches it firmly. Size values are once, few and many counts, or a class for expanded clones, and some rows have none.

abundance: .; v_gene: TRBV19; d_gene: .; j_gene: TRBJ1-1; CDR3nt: TGTGCCAGTAGTCTTAACGGACAGAACACTGAAGCTTTCTTT; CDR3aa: CASSLNGQNTEAFF
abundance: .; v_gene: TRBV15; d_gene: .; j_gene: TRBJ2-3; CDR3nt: TGTGCCACCAGCAGAGATGGGCTCCTCACAGATACGCAGTATTTT; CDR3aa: CATSRDGLLTDTQYF
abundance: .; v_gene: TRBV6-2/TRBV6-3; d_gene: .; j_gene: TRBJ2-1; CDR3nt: TGTGCCAGCAGCCCCCACAACCAGCAGTTCTTC; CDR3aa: CASSPHNQQFF
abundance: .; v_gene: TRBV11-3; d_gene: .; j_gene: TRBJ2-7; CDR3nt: TGTGCCAGCAGCTTAAACTACCCCTCGGCGGGAAGTAAGTACTTC; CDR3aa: CASSLNYPSAGSKYF
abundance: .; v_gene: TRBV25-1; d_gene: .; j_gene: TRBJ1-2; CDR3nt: TGTGCCAGCAGTGACATAGGGGATGGCTACACCTTC; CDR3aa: CASSDIGDGYTF
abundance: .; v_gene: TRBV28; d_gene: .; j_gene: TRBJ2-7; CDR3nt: TGTGCCAGCAGTTTCAATTCCAAGTACTATCCCTCCTACGAGCAGTACTTC; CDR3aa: CASSFNSKYYPSYEQYF
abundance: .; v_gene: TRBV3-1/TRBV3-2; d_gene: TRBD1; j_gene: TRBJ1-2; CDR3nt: TGTGCCAGCAGCCACGGACAGGGGGCGCATATTTATAACTATGGCTACACCTTC; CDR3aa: CASSHGQGAHIYNYGYTF
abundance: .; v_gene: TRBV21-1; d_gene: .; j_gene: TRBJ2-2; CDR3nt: TGTGCCAGACAGGGCTGCATGGCCGGGGAGCTGTTTTTT; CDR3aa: CARQGCMAGELFF
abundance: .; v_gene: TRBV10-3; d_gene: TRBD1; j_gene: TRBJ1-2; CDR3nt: TGTGCCATCAGACCCCGGGACAGCAACGGCTACACCTTC; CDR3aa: CAIRPRDSNGYTF
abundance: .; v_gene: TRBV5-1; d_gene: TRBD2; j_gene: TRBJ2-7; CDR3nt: TGCGCCAGCAGCTCTGGATCGGGACTAGCCGAGCAGTACTTC; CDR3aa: CASSSGSGLAEQYF
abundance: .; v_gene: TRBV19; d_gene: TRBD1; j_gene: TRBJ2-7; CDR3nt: TGTGCCAGTAGTACCCGGGACAGGCCCTACGAGCAGTACTTC; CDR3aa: CASSTRDRPYEQYF
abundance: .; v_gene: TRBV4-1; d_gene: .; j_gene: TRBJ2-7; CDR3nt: TGCGCCAGCAGCCAAGATGCTAACTACGAGCAGTACTTC; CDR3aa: CASSQDANYEQYF
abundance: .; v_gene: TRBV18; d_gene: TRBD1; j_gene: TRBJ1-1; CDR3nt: TGTGCCAGCTCACCCCGGGACAGGGGGCGCGGGTCTTTCTTT; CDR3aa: CASSPRDRGRGSFF
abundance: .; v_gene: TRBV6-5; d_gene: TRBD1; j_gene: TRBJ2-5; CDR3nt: TGTGCCAGCCTGGACAGGGGAGGGACCCAGTACTTC; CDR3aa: CASLDRGGTQYF
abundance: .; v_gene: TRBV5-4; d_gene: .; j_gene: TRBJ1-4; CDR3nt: TGTGCCAGCAGCTGGCGGTCGGGAGATTTGGATGAAAAACTGTTTTTT; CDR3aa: CASSWRSGDLDEKLFF
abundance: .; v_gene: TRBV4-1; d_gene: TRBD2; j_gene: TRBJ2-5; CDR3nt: TGCGCCAGCAGCCAAGCGGCGGCGGGGGTCCAAGAGACCCAGTACTTC; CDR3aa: CASSQAAAGVQETQYF
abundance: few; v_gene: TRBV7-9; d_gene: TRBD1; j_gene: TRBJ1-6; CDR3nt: TGTGCCAGCAGCCGGGACAGGGTCGATTCACCCCTCCACTTT; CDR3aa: CASSRDRVDSPLHF
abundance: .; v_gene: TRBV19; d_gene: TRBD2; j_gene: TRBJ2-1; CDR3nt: TGTGCCAGTACTCCCGGGGGTAGCGGGAGCCTAACTCTCTTC; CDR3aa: CASTPGGSGSLTLF
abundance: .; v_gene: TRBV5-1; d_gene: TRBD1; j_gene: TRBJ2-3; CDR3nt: TGCGCCAGCAGCTCAAAGGGACAGGGAGGCACAGATACGCAGTATTTT; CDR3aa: CASSSKGQGGTDTQYF
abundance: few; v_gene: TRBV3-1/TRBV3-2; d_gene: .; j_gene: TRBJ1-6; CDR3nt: TGTGCCAGCAGCCAAGCTACGAGACTTAATTCACCCCTCCACTTT; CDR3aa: CASSQATRLNSPLHF
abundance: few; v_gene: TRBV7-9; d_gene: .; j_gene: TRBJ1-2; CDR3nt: TGTGCCAGCAGCTTGGGACACCTAACCCACTATGGCTACACCTTC; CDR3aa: CASSLGHLTHYGYTF
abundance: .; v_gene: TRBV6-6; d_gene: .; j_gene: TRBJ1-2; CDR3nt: TGTGCCAGCAACGTGGGGACATCATATAACTATGGCTACACCTTC; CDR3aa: CASNVGTSYNYGYTF
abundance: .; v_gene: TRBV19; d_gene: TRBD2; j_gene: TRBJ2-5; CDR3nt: TGTGCCAGTAGTACTTGGACGGCGGGGGGGACCCAGTACTTC; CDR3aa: CASSTWTAGGTQYF
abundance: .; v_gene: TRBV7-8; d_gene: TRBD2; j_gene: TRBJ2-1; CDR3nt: TGTGCCAGCAGCTTACCGGGGGTAGCGGGAGTTTACAATGAGCAGTTCTTC; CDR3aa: CASSLPGVAGVYNEQFF
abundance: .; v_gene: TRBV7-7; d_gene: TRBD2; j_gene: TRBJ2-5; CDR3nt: TGTGCCAGCAGCCGAAGCTACCTAGCGGGAGACGAGACCCAGTACTTC; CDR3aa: CASSRSYLAGDETQYF
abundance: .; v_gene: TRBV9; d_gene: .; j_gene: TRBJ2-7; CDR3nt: TGTGCCAGCAGCGTCGGGAGCTCCTACGAGCAGTACTTC; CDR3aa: CASSVGSSYEQYF
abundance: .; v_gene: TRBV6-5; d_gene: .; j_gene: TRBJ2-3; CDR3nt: TGTGCCAGCAGTTACTCAGACTCTAATACGGATACGCAGTATTTT; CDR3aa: CASSYSDSNTDTQYF
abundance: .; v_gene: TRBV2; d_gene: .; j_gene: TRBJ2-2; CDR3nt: TGTGCCAGCCGAGACGACAGGCCTAACACCGGGGAGCTGTTTTTT; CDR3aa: CASRDDRPNTGELFF
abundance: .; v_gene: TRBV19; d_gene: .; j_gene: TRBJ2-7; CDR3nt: TGTGCCAGTAGTCGGGACGGGAGCTCCTACGAGCAGTACTTC; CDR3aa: CASSRDGSSYEQYF
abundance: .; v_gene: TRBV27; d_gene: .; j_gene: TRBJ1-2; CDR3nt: TGTGCCAGCAGTACGGGAAACAATTATGGCTACACCTTC; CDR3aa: CASSTGNNYGYTF
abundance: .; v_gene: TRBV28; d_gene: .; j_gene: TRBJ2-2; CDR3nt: TGTGCCAGCAGTTTGCTCCAAATTACCTCAGGGGCCGGGGAGCTGTTTTTT; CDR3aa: CASSLLQITSGAGELFF
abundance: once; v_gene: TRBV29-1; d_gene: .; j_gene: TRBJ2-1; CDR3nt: TGCAGCGTTGAGGCAGTCGATGAGCAGTTCTTC; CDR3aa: CSVEAVDEQFF
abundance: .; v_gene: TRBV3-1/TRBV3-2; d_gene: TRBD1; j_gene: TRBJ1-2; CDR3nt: TGTGCCAGCAGCCAAGGTACAGGGGGTGGAGGCTATGGCTACACCTTC; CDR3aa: CASSQGTGGGGYGYTF
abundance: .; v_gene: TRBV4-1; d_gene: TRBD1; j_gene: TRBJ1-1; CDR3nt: TGCGCCAGCAGCCAAGCGGACAGGCTTTCCACTGAAGCTTTCTTT; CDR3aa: CASSQADRLSTEAFF
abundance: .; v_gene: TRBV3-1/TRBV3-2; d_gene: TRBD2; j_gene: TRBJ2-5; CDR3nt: TGTGCCAGCAGGGAAACTAGCGGGGGGCGAAAGGGAGAGACCCAGTACTTC; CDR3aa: CASRETSGGRKGETQYF
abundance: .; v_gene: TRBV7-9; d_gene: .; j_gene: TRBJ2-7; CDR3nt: TGTGCCAGCAGCCTGACAGCCACCTACGAGCAGTACTTC; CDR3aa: CASSLTATYEQYF
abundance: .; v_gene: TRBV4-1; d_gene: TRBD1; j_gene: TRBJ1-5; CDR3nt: TGCGCCAATGAGCCGGGACAGGGGTTTCAGCCCCAGCATTTT; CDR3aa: CANEPGQGFQPQHF
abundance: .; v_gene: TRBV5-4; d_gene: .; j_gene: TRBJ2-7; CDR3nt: TGTGCCAGCACCAGTCAAGGTGGGGCAGACGAGCAGTACTTC; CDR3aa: CASTSQGGADEQYF
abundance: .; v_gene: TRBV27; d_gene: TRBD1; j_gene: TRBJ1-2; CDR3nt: TGTGCCAGCCGGCGTACAGGGGACAACTATGGCTACACCTTC; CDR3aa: CASRRTGDNYGYTF
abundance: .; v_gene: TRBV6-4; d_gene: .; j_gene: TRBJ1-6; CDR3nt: TGTGCCAGCAGACAAATCCCAGGGGATAATTCACCCCTCCACTTT; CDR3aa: CASRQIPGDNSPLHF
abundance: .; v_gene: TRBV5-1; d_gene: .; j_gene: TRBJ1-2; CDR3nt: TGCGCCAGCAGCCCCGGGACACCTAACTATGGCTACACCTTC; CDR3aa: CASSPGTPNYGYTF
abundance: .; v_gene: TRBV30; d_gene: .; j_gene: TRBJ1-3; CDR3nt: TGTGCCTGGAGTAAAGGGGCTACTGGAAACACCATATATTTT; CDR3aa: CAWSKGATGNTIYF
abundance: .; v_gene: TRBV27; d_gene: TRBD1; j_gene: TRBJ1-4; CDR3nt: TGTGCCAGCAAAACAGGGGGCGGTAATGAAAAACTGTTTTTT; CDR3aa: CASKTGGGNEKLFF
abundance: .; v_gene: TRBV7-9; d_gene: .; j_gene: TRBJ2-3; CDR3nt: TGTGCCAGCAGCCTAGACTACGGCCCTCGCACAGATACGCAGTATTTT; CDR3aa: CASSLDYGPRTDTQYF
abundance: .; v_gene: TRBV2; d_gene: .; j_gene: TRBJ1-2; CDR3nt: TGTGCCAGCAGCCGACAGCAAGCCTATGGCTACACCTTC; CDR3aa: CASSRQQAYGYTF
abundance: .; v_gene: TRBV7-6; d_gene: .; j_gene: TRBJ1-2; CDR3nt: TGTGCCAGCTATCGATCGAGGGATAACTATGGCTACACCTTC; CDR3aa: CASYRSRDNYGYTF
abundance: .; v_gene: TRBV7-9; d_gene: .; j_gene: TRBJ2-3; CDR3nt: TGTGCCAGCAAAAAAGGGGGGGGCACAGATACGCAGTATTTT; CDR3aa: CASKKGGGTDTQYF
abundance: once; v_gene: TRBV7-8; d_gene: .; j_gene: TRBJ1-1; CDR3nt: TGTGCCAGCAGCTTTTCCAGAATGAACACTGAAGCTTTCTTT; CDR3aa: CASSFSRMNTEAFF
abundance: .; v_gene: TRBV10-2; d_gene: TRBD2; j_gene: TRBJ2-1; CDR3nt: TGCGCCAGCAGTGATAGCGGGGGGGCGAATGAGCAGTTCTTC; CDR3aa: CASSDSGGANEQFF
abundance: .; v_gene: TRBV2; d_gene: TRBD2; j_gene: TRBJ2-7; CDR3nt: TGTGCCAGCAGGGCCCAAGTAGCGGGGGCGCACGAGCAGTACTTC; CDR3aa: CASRAQVAGAHEQYF
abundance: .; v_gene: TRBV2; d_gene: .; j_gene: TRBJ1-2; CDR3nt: TGTGCCAGCAACCCGGACACGAACTATGGCTACACCTTC; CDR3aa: CASNPDTNYGYTF
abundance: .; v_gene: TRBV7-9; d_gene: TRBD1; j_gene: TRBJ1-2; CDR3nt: TGTGCCAGCAGCTTTCAGGGGGCGCCCAGTGGCTACACCTTC; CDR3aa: CASSFQGAPSGYTF
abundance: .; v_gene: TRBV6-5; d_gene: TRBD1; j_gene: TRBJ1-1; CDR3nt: TGTGCCAGCATTCTGACAGGGGGCACTGAAGCTTTCTTT; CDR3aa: CASILTGGTEAFF
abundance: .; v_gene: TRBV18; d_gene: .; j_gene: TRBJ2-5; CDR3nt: TGTGCCAGCTCACCAGTGGGGGGAGGAGAGACCCAGTACTTC; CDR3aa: CASSPVGGGETQYF
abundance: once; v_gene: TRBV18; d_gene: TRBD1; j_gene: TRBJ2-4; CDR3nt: TGTGCCAGCTCATCCCGGGACAGGGGAGAAAACATTCAGTACTTC; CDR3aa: CASSSRDRGENIQYF
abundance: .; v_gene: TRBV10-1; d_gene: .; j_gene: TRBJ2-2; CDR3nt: TGCGCCAGCCTATTAGGACATCATTTGGCCGGGGAGCTGTTTTTT; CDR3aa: CASLLGHHLAGELFF
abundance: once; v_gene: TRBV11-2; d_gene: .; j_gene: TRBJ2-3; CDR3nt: TGTGCCAGCAGCCGAGGCCGTGGCGGGACTCTGGTAGATACGCAGTATTTT; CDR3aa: CASSRGRGGTLVDTQYF
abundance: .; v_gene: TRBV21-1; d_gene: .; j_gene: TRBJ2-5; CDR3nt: TGTGCCAGCAGTGTTTACAGAAGACAGGGGAAAGAGACCCAGTACTTC; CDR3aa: CASSVYRRQGKETQYF
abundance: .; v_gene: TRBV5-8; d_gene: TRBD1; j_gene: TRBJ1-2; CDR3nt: TGTGCCAGCAGCTTGGAAGGACAGGGGATACATATTAACTATGGCTACACCTTC; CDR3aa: CASSLEGQGIHINYGYTF
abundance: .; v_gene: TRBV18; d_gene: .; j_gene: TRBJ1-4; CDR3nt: TGTGCCAGCTCGCGTAGGACATGGGCGGATGAAAAACTGTTTTTT; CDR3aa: CASSRRTWADEKLFF